This T cell receptor beta chain was recovered during a study of T cell clones after liver transplantation. Overall study context: In this trial, immunosuppression withdrawal was attempted within 2 years of liver transplant. Tolerance: complete withdrawal held at least one year, liver enzymes staying within twice normal.

Some clones are missing from TCRdb's copy, which holds only in-frame ones; the method was immunoSEQ multiplex PCR. The table lists around 78,000 clones, approximately 87% of them singletons, with less than 3.5% in the top ten. The CDR3 totals 14 residues. The germline V gene encodes CDR1 SGHRS and CDR2 YFSETQ. V lost 0 bases to trimming and J lost 3 bases, with 9 bases between them. This sample comprised CD4+ T cells from blood, obtained at the 22-month timepoint. The sequence derives from a human patient who received a liver transplant. A share of the T cells may be of graft donor origin. This chain connects TRBV5-1 to TRBJ1-1, with D perhaps matching TRBD1 (5 bases). CDR3 region: CASSLDGADTEAFF. The CDR3, as DNA: TGCGCCAGCAGCTTGGATGGGGCAGACACTGAAGCTTTCTTT.